This TCR beta chain was documented in a study of beta chain features in type 1 diabetes. The overall study: Healthy donors and patients showed comparable age, gender and cell yields. Points from the study as a whole: There was a moderate but significant shortening of TCRB CDR3s in all four CD4+ subsets of Type 1 diabetes patients.

Central memory, naive, regulatory and stem cell-like memory CD4+ cells were sorted by CD45RO/CCR7/CD25/CD127/CD95/CD27. Germline values: CDR1 LNHDA, CDR2 SQIVND (reference sequence). Trimming took 2 bases from V and 0 from J, leaving 14 bases between them. The CDR3 contains 17 residues. Expressed TCRB transcripts got sequenced, as all isolated RNA was reverse transcribed. Some clones are missing from TCRdb's copy, which holds only in-frame ones; the method was immunoSEQ multiplex PCR. This table has over 120,000 clones, about 13% appearing once. As regards this clone: As yet, its antigen is unknown.

Sequencing input: central memory CD4+ T cells from blood. This chain joins TRBV19 and TRBJ2-1; D is possibly TRBD1 (5 bases). The sequence was obtained from a man aged 18 to 35 with type 1 diabetes. This CDR3 reads CASSIQFQGSSYNEQFF. The DNA for the CDR3 is TGTGCCAGTAGTATACAATTCCAGGGAAGCTCCTACAATGAGCAGTTCTTC.